A single sample is the source of the 28 T cell receptor beta chains below, sequenced in a study of identical twins. MiXCR was run by TCRdb on the 5' RACE reads, yielding one entry per CDR3 protein. The sample holds around 1.7 million distinct CDR3 sequences, around 33% seen once. Sequencing input: cord blood. Receptors were obtained from a newborn girl in good health.

The CDR3 nucleotides are TGCAGTGCTGCACAGGGTGATACGCAGTATTTT. Protein product: CSAAQGDTQYF. This rearrangement joins TRBV20-1 to TRBJ2-3, with TRBD1 as a possible D gene (6 bases). Looked up from germline, CDR1 is DFQATT and CDR2 is SNEGSKA (reference sequence). The CDR3 contains 11 residues. V was trimmed by 5 bases and J by 6 bases, leaving 9 bases between them.

This clonotype was detected ten times or more. J is TRBJ2-3 and V is TRBV29-1; 8 bases fit TRBD2. Per germline, CDR1 SQVTM and CDR2 ANQGSEA. The CDR3 runs to 15 residues. V trimming: 7 bases; J trimming: 5 bases; junction bases outside the gene matches: 14. The chain's CDR3 is CSATSGIYFKDTQYF. For the CDR3, the DNA is TGCAGCGCCACTAGCGGAATCTACTTTAAAGATACGCAGTATTTT.

This chain uses TRBV28 with TRBJ2-7, with 7 bases lining up with TRBD2. Germline loops: CDR1 MDHEN, CDR2 SYDVKM. V was pared by 3 bases and J by 1 base, with 6 bases of the junction left unmatched. The CDR3 length is 15 residues. The CDR3 protein is CASSLGSGPSYEQYF. The CDR3 DNA follows: TGTGCCAGCAGTTTGGGTAGCGGGCCTTCCTACGAGCAGTACTTC.

The sample holds a few counts of this clonotype. The chain links TRBV7-9 to TRBJ1-2; D is unclear. The CDR3 is 12 residues long. From germline, CDR1 is SEHNR and CDR2 FQNEAQ (reference sequence). The ends were cut back, 3 bases at V and 5 bases at J, with 7 bases in the middle. The CDR3 DNA follows: TGTGCCAGCAGCTTGACTCGGTATGGCTACACCTTC. This sequence encodes CASSLTRYGYTF.

CDR3 DNA sequence: TGTGCCAGCAGCGACTTCAACCTAAGAAGACCGAGGATTATGAACACTGAAGCTTTCTTT. Protein: CASSDFNLRRPRIMNTEAFF. The chain joins TRBV3-1 to TRBJ1-1; D is unresolved. The germline V and J ends were trimmed by 5 bases and 0 bases, with 28 bases remaining between them. This CDR3 has 20 residues. Per the germline V gene, CDR1 is LGHDT and CDR2 is YNNKEL (reference sequence).

This clonotype was observed a handful of times. The chain uses TRBV21-1 and TRBJ2-1; the table gives TRBD1 as D, unverified against the DNA. TRBV21-1 is flagged as a pseudogene. The CDR3 is 16 residues long. CDR3 coding DNA: TGTGCCAGCAGGCCGTGGATACGGGGCAACGACAATGAGCAGTTCTTC. This codes for CASRPWIRGNDNEQFF.

The V call is TRBV6-6, the J call TRBJ1-2; D may be TRBD1 (6 bases). Trimming cost V 3 bases and J 3 bases, with 20 bases left between them. Germline CDR1 MNHNY, CDR2 SVGAGI (reference sequence). CDR3 size: 17 residues. For the CDR3, the DNA is TGTGCCAGCAGTTATTCGGGACGCAGCACAGGGTACTATGGCTACACCTTC. Protein: CASSYSGRSTGYYGYTF.

Concerning this clonotype: Germline is not matched at one junction end, which may reflect a read error. V is TRBV3-1 and J is TRBJ2-3; D unclear. CDR1 and CDR2 (germline): LGHDT, YNNKEL (reference sequence). This CDR3 spans 17 amino acids. CDR3 sequence: CASSQTVPRMQPDTQNF. CDR3 bases: TGTGCCAGCAGCCAGACTGTCCCTAGAATGCAGCCAGATACGCAGAATTTT.

V usage is TRBV10-3 and J usage is TRBJ2-7; TRBD1 agrees at 8 bases. This CDR3 region has 15 residues. Germline V gives CDR1 ENHRY, CDR2 SYGVKD. J gave up 2 bases and V 7 bases, and 10 bases lay outside the gene matches. CDR3 nucleotide sequence: TGTGCCATCACCCGGACAGGGAAGGCTCCCTACGAGCAGTACTTC. Translated: CAITRTGKAPYEQYF.

This clonotype was observed at least ten times. The chain uses TRBV4-2 and TRBJ2-7; 7 bases agree with TRBD2. J gave up 2 bases and V 3 bases, and 13 bases lay outside the gene matches. The CDR3 sequence is 17 residues long. From germline, CDR1 is LGHNA and CDR2 YNFKEQ. CDR3 amino acids: CASSHPLTSAVPYEQYF. The CDR3 bases are TGTGCCAGCAGCCACCCTCTCACTAGCGCGGTTCCCTACGAGCAGTACTTC.

This clonotype was observed many times. This chain links TRBV6-5 with TRBJ2-7; maybe TRBD2 (7 bases). There are 14 residues in the CDR3. V dropped 2 bases and J dropped 3 bases, with 11 bases sitting between them. CDR1 is MNHEY and CDR2 is SVGAGI in the germline V gene. CDR3: CASSYGGGSYEQYF. For the CDR3, the DNA is TGTGCCAGCAGTTACGGGGGGGGCAGCTACGAGCAGTACTTC.

This clonotype has a handful of counts. The chain uses TRBV2 and TRBJ2-1, with D maybe TRBD2 (5 bases). CDR1 and CDR2 from the germline V gene are SNHLY and FYNNEI. The CDR3 is 15 residues long. V dropped 8 bases and J dropped 0 bases, with 14 bases sitting between them. For the CDR3, the DNA is TGTGCCAGCGGGCTAAGTGCGGGCTCCTACAATGAGCAGTTCTTC. This translates into CASGLSAGSYNEQFF.

The rearrangement uses TRBV2 and TRBJ2-1, with TRBD1 as a possible D gene (6 bases). The CDR3 is 16 amino acids. Germline assignment: CDR1 SNHLY and CDR2 FYNNEI. Trimming pared 5 bases from V and 4 bases from J, leaving 18 bases between. The CDR3 DNA reads as TGTGCCAGCAGTCTTCGGGACAACCCCTCGTACAATGAGCAGTTCTTC. This sequence encodes CASSLRDNPSYNEQFF.

This clonotype has a count of ten or more. The chain recombines TRBV12-3 or TRBV12-4 with TRBJ2-3; a weak D match, TRBD1 (5 bases). CDR3 length: 14 amino acids. Trimming removed 3 bases at V and 2 bases at J, with 9 bases between. CDR3 region: CASSLGRYTDTQYF. Here the CDR3 DNA reads TGTGCCAGCAGTTTGGGGCGGTACACAGATACGCAGTATTTT.

This rearrangement joins TRBV2 to TRBJ2-7; TRBD1 aligns across 9 bases. Germline V gene sequence: CDR1 SNHLY, CDR2 FYNNEI. Trimming took 7 bases from V and 7 from J; bases not matched to a gene: 11. The CDR3 runs to 14 residues. Here the CDR3 reads CASTLGQGIIEQYF. CDR3 in DNA: TGTGCCAGCACCCTCGGACAGGGGATTATAGAGCAGTACTTC.

V usage is TRBV3-1 and J usage is TRBJ2-1, with a possible D match to TRBD1 (5 bases). Judging by the DNA end, TRBJ2-7 fits better; the J call may be wrong. This CDR3 comprises 18 residues. Germline V CDR1 and CDR2: LGHDT, YNNKEL (reference sequence). The CDR3 here is CASSQDLTGRASYNEQYF. CDR3 nucleotide sequence: TGTGCCAGCAGCCAAGATCTTACGGGCAGGGCCTCCTACAATGAGCAGTACTTC.

The chain couples TRBV6-6 to TRBJ2-3; 13 nucleotides agree with TRBD2. Germline trimming cut 6 bases from V and 7 bases from J; bases unmatched to any gene: 7. CDR1 is MNHNY and CDR2 is SVGAGI in the germline V gene (reference sequence). CDR3 length: 15 residues. The DNA for the CDR3 is TGTGCCAGCAGAGAACTAGCGGGGGGGCCGAATACGCAGTATTTT. This codes for CASRELAGGPNTQYF.

The chain couples TRBV4-2 to TRBJ1-6; 8 bases match TRBD1. The CDR3 loop spans 14 amino acids. Germline V lookup: CDR1 LGHNA, CDR2 YNFKEQ. Trimming cost V 2 bases and J 6 bases; bases outside gene matches: 0. The CDR3 loop reads CASSQQGANSPLHF. The DNA of the CDR3 is TGTGCCAGCAGCCAACAGGGGGCTAATTCACCCCTCCACTTT.

The chain recombines TRBV7-9 with TRBJ2-5; possible D gene TRBD2, 6 bases. The V gene's germline CDR1 is SEHNR and CDR2 FQNEAQ (reference sequence). This CDR3 is 14 amino acids long. Trimming cost V 3 bases and J 1 base, with 9 bases left between them. Here the CDR3 reads CASSFLAPQETQYF. CDR3 nucleotides: TGTGCCAGCAGCTTCCTAGCGCCCCAAGAGACCCAGTACTTC.

This chain uses TRBV6-6 with TRBJ2-1; TRBD1 is a possible D gene (6 bases). The germline V and J ends were trimmed by 7 bases and 4 bases, with 11 bases remaining between them. Germline V lookup: CDR1 MNHNY, CDR2 SVGAGI (reference sequence). CDR3 length equals 13 residues. Here the CDR3 reads CASTGALYNEQFF. CDR3 bases: TGTGCCAGCACAGGGGCCCTTTACAATGAGCAGTTCTTC.

To note about this clonotype: One end of the junction varies from germline; a read error may be responsible. The gene calls are TRBV9 and TRBJ2-1, with 16 bases that match TRBD2. There are 17 residues in the CDR3. Germline V lookup: CDR1 SGDLS, CDR2 YYNGEE. CDR3 residues: CASSFGTSGRAYNAQFF. In DNA, the CDR3 is TGTGCCAGCAGCTTTGGGACTAGCGGGAGGGCCTACAATGCGCAGTTCTTC.

There are a few counts of this clonotype. The chain links TRBV12-3 or TRBV12-4 to TRBJ1-2; TRBD1 might be the D (5 bases). The CDR3 consists of 14 residues. V lost 3 bases to trimming and J lost 4 bases, with 12 bases between them. For the CDR3, the DNA is TGTGCCAGCAGTTTCCAGGCCAGGGTCTATGGCTACACCTTC. Amino acid sequence: CASSFQARVYGYTF.

V gene TRBV4-2 combines with J gene TRBJ2-7; possible D gene TRBD2, 6 bases. The tail of the sequence fits TRBJ2-5 better, so the J call may be wrong. The V gene's germline CDR1 is LGHNA and CDR2 YNFKEQ. CDR3 length equals 15 residues. The CDR3 DNA sequence: TGTGCCAGCAGCCAACGGGGATCGTTGGAGGGGACCCAGTACTTC. Translating it yields CASSQRGSLEGTQYF.

CDR3 sequence (DNA): TGTGCCAGCAGTTACCAGGGGAACACCGGGGAGCTGTTTTTT. It specifies CASSYQGNTGELFF. This chain connects TRBV6-2 or TRBV6-3 to TRBJ2-2; maybe TRBD1 (5 bases). Looked up from germline, CDR1 is MNHEY and CDR2 is SVGEGT. The length of the CDR3 is 14 residues. With 2 bases removed from V and 1 base from J, the gap between germline ends came to 5 bases.

The V and J genes are TRBV19 and TRBJ2-7; D gene uncertain. CDR1 and CDR2 from the germline V gene are LNHDA and SQIVND (reference sequence). Trimming removed 1 base at V and 0 bases at J, with 10 bases between. This CDR3 region has 15 residues. CDR3 sequence: CASSIGPGSSYEQYF. The CDR3 bases are TGTGCCAGTAGTATAGGGCCCGGAAGCTCCTACGAGCAGTACTTC. Full variable domain (rest looked up from reference TRBV19 and TRBJ2-7): DGGITQSPKYLFRKEGQNVTLSCEQNLNHDAMYWYRQDPGQGLRLIYYSQIVNDFQKGDIAEGYSVSREKKESFPLTVTSAQKNPTAFYLCASSIGPGSSYEQYFGPGTRLTVT.

This clonotype appeared a few times. The chain recombines TRBV4-2 with TRBJ1-4, with TRBD1 identical over 7 bases. The V gene's germline CDR1 is LGHNA and CDR2 YNFKEQ. The V and J ends lost 4 bases and 8 bases, in that order; junction bases with no gene match: 10. The CDR3 is 15 residues long. In nucleotides, the CDR3 is TGTGCCAGCAGCCTCCCGACAGGGAGTGACGAAAAACTGTTTTTT. Translation: CASSLPTGSDEKLFF.

This clonotype turned up a few times. The chain links TRBV25-1 to TRBJ1-6; D is perhaps TRBD1 (5 bases). The CDR3 contains 17 residues. Germline CDR1 MGHDK, CDR2 SYGVNS. With 3 bases removed from V and 7 bases from J, the gap between germline ends came to 19 bases. The CDR3 DNA reads as TGTGCCAGCAGTGAGCTCCTCAGGGAAAGGGACAATTCACCCCTCCACTTT. It yields the protein CASSELLRERDNSPLHF.

V usage is TRBV9 and J usage is TRBJ1-2; 7 bases are shared with TRBD1. The germline gives CDR1 SGDLS, CDR2 YYNGEE. CDR3 size: 16 residues. V gave up 3 bases and J gave up 0 bases; unmatched junction bases: 8. CDR3 sequence (DNA): TGTGCCAGCAGCGGCGGGACAGTTACCCCTAACTATGGCTACACCTTC. Its protein product is CASSGGTVTPNYGYTF.